Presented here are 30 T cell receptor beta chains from one specimen sequenced in a study of T cell responses to AZD1222 COVID-19 vaccine (dated by TCRdb to the early 2020s). The time point tag for this specimen amounts to: baseline before first vaccination. The treatment or condition tag for this specimen amounts to: meningococcal conjugate vaccine given as trial control. Libraries were made using the immunoSEQ multiplex PCR assay. In its TCRdb copy, this immuneACCESS table keeps in-frame sequences only and misses some clones. Where compared with another copy, unresolved V genes explain less than half of these, and the others have no known cause. Present in this sample are 90,000 to 110,000 clones, roughly 90% of which were seen just once. The top ten clonotypes cover roughly 12% of the sample. The starting material was peripheral blood, obtained on day 0 of MenACWY control vaccination. These receptors were collected from an adult in good health.

V gene TRBV6-2 or TRBV6-3 combines with J gene TRBJ1-1, with D possibly being TRBD1 (5 bases). Germline CDR1 reads MNHEY; CDR2 reads SVGEGT. The CDR3 totals 11 residues. V gave up 5 bases and J gave up 8 bases, with 9 bases separating them. The CDR3 reads CASSQTAEAFF. For the CDR3, the DNA is TGTGCCAGCAGTCAGACAGCAGAAGCTTTCTTT.

This rearrangement joins TRBV18 to TRBJ1-1; no definite D call. V lost 3 bases to trimming and J lost 5 bases, with 16 bases between them. The CDR3 sequence is 15 residues long. Looked up from germline, CDR1 is KGHSH and CDR2 is LQKENI. The CDR3, as DNA: TGTGCCAGCTCACCCGTCTCGACCTGGGGAACTGAAGCTTTCTTT. The encoded protein is CASSPVSTWGTEAFF. Looking up the rest from reference TRBV18 and TRBJ1-1 gives the full variable domain: NAGVMQNPRHLVRRRGQEARLRCSPMKGHSHVYWYRQLPEEGLKFMVYLQKENIIDESGMPKERFSAEFPKEGPSILRIQQVVRGDSAAYFCASSPVSTWGTEAFFGQGTRLTVV.

This clone has a single count. This chain connects TRBV5-4 to TRBJ2-2, with 7 bases that match TRBD1. From germline, CDR1 is SGHNT and CDR2 YYREEE (reference sequence). The CDR3 is 18 residues long. V was clipped by 4 bases and J by 1 base; unmatched bases: 13. The CDR3 region is CASSHFRFRTGNTGELFF. The CDR3 DNA sequence: TGTGCCAGCAGCCATTTCCGGTTTAGGACAGGGAACACCGGGGAGCTGTTTTTT.

The gene calls are TRBV19 and TRBJ1-2; D is perhaps TRBD1 (6 bases). Trimming took off 7 bases at V and 9 bases at J, with 18 bases between the two ends. The V gene's germline CDR1 is LNHDA and CDR2 SQIVND (reference sequence). This CDR3 is 13 amino acids long. The CDR3 here is CASTPTGSGSYTF. Written as DNA, the CDR3 is TGTGCCAGTACCCCGACAGGAAGCGGGAGCTACACCTTC.

The chain recombines TRBV6-4 with TRBJ1-1, with TRBD1 identical over 9 bases. This CDR3 is 13 amino acids long. CDR1 is MRHNA and CDR2 is SNTAGT in the germline V gene. V shed 3 bases, J shed 5 bases, and the junction held 1 base outside the gene matches. CDR3 residues: CASSEGTGTEAFF. CDR3 nucleotide sequence: TGTGCCAGCAGTGAAGGGACAGGGACTGAAGCTTTCTTT.

The chain uses TRBV4-1 and TRBJ2-5, with D perhaps given as TRBD1 or TRBD2 (6 bases each). The V end lost 3 bases, the J end lost 5 bases, and 13 bases lay between the germline ends. CDR1 MGHRA and CDR2 YSYEKL come from the germline V gene. The CDR3 runs to 14 residues. In DNA form, the CDR3 reads TGCGCCAGCAGCCAGGTCGGGGGCGGGGAGACCCAGTACTTC. The encoded protein is CASSQVGGGETQYF.

V usage is TRBV28 and J usage is TRBJ2-6; D unresolved. This CDR3 is 16 amino acids long. In germline, CDR1 is MDHEN, CDR2 SYDVKM. The V gene lost 2 bases and the J gene lost 2 bases, with 10 bases spanning the gap. The CDR3 sequence: CASSLVPMAGANVLTF. In nucleotides, the CDR3 is TGTGCCAGCAGTTTAGTCCCGATGGCTGGGGCCAACGTCCTGACTTTC. Combining the CDR3 with reference TRBV28 and TRBJ2-6 gives the whole variable domain DVKVTQSSRYLVKRTGEKVFLECVQDMDHENMFWYRQDPGLGLRLIYFSYDVKMKEKGDIPEGYSVSREKKERFSLILESASTNQTSMYLCASSLVPMAGANVLTFGAGSRLTVL.

The V gene is TRBV11-1, the J gene TRBJ2-1, with D tentatively TRBD1 (6 bases). Trimming removed 3 bases from V and 8 bases from J, with 14 bases in between. CDR1 and CDR2 (germline): SGHAT, FQDESV (reference sequence). CDR3 length: 14 residues. This CDR3 reads CASSFLTGSDEQFF. In DNA, the CDR3 is TGTGCCAGCAGCTTCCTTACAGGGTCCGATGAGCAGTTCTTC.

This clone appeared a few times. This chain connects TRBV7-2 to TRBJ1-1; D ambiguous. Trimming stripped 2 bases from V and 0 bases from J, with 10 bases between. Germline CDR1 SGHTA, CDR2 FQGNSA. This CDR3 region has 15 residues. CDR3 region: CASSLSSVMNTEAFF. CDR3 sequence (DNA): TGTGCCAGCAGCTTATCATCAGTCATGAACACTGAAGCTTTCTTT.

In this sample, this clone turned up once. The chain has TRBV10-3 and TRBJ1-2; 8 bases are a match to TRBD1. The V gene's germline CDR1 is ENHRY and CDR2 SYGVKD. V was pared by 3 bases and J by 7 bases, with 10 bases of the junction left unmatched. The CDR3 consists of 15 residues. CDR3 protein: CAISEDRQGTGGYTF. CDR3 coding DNA: TGTGCCATCAGTGAAGATAGACAGGGGACGGGTGGCTACACCTTC.

The chain employs TRBV28 and TRBJ1-5; 7 bases line up with TRBD1. Trimming at V came to 4 bases and at J to 7 bases, leaving 13 bases not matched to a gene. The germline V gene encodes CDR1 MDHEN and CDR2 SYDVKM. The length of the CDR3 is 16 residues. CDR3 sequence: CASSSPGTAIGQPQHF. The CDR3 DNA sequence: TGTGCCAGCAGTTCGCCCGGGACAGCTATAGGCCAGCCCCAGCATTTT.

V and J are TRBV4-3 and TRBJ2-2; D might be TRBD1 (6 bases). The CDR3 covers 16 residues. The germline V gene has CDR1 LGHNA and CDR2 YSLEER. V dropped 0 bases and J dropped 0 bases, with 8 bases sitting between them. The CDR3 reads CASSQDWGPNTGELFF. In nucleotides, the CDR3 is TGCGCCAGCAGCCAAGACTGGGGGCCGAACACCGGGGAGCTGTTTTTT.

The chain uses TRBV4-1 and TRBJ1-5, with D possibly TRBD1 on 6 matching bases. V shed 0 bases and J shed 5 bases, with 14 bases lying between them. The CDR3 runs 16 residues. Germline lookup yields CDR1 MGHRA and CDR2 YSYEKL. CDR3 DNA: TGCGCCAGCAGCCAAGAAGTACAGGGACGGCATCAGCCCCAGCATTTT. It translates to CASSQEVQGRHQPQHF.

In its sample, this clone was seen a few times. The J gene is TRBJ1-4, the V gene TRBV5-1; no clear D. V was shortened by 2 bases and J by 6 bases, with 14 bases between the two germline ends. Germline V gene lookup returns CDR1 SGHRS and CDR2 YFSETQ. This CDR3 is built from 15 residues. The CDR3 bases are TGCGCCAGCAGCTTTATTGGACGGGTCCATGAAAAACTGTTTTTT. Protein sequence: CASSFIGRVHEKLFF. The whole variable domain, remainder taken from reference TRBV5-1 and TRBJ1-4, is KAGVTQTPRYLIKTRGQQVTLSCSPISGHRSVSWYQQTPGQGLQFLFEYFSETQRNKGNFPGRFSGRQFSNSRSEMNVSTLELGDSALYLCASSFIGRVHEKLFFGSGTQLSVL.

This sequence joins TRBV5-6 and TRBJ2-7; D gene unclear. The germline V gene encodes CDR1 SGHDT and CDR2 YYEEEE. This CDR3 comprises 15 residues. V was trimmed by 0 bases and J by 2 bases, leaving 12 bases between them. Here the CDR3 reads CASSLGAEITYEQYF. In nucleotides, the CDR3 is TGTGCCAGCAGCTTGGGGGCAGAAATAACCTACGAGCAGTACTTC. The complete variable domain, with remaining parts taken from reference TRBV5-6 and TRBJ2-7, reads DAGVTQSPTHLIKTRGQQVTLRCSPKSGHDTVSWYQQALGQGPQFIFQYYEEEERQRGNFPDRFSGHQFPNYSSELNVNALLLGDSALYLCASSLGAEITYEQYFGPGTRLTVT.

This clone was counted only a few times. The chain is built from TRBV25-1 and TRBJ2-1, with D uncertain. With 4 bases removed from V and 5 bases from J, the gap between germline ends came to 15 bases. Germline CDR1 is MGHDK and CDR2 is SYGVNS. This CDR3 has 15 amino acids. For the CDR3, the DNA is TGTGCCAGCAGTGGGGCCCCATTGAGCAACAATGAGCAGTTCTTC. Amino acid sequence: CASSGAPLSNNEQFF. Complete variable domain (other parts from reference TRBV25-1 and TRBJ2-1): EADIYQTPRYLVIGTGKKITLECSQTMGHDKMYWYQQDPGMELHLIHYSYGVNSTEKGDLSSESTVSRIRTEHFPLTLESARPSHTSQYLCASSGAPLSNNEQFFGPGTRLTVL.

The chain recombines TRBV12-5 with TRBJ1-1, with D perhaps matching TRBD1 (5 bases). The V gene's germline CDR1 is LGHNT and CDR2 FRNRAP. V dropped 2 bases and J dropped 1 base, with 11 bases sitting between them. The CDR3 covers 15 residues. The CDR3 DNA reads as TGTGCTAGTGGTTTGTCTTTAGGGGCGAACACTGAAGCTTTCTTT. Its protein product is CASGLSLGANTEAFF.

V is TRBV7-7 and J is TRBJ2-5, with a tentative D call TRBD1 (5 bases). This CDR3 region has 13 residues. From germline, CDR1 is SSHAT and CDR2 FNYEAQ (reference sequence). The V gene lost 3 bases and the J gene lost 5 bases, with 10 bases spanning the gap. CDR3 nucleotide sequence: TGTGCCAGCAGCTTCGACAGATGGGAGACCCAGTACTTC. This translates into CASSFDRWETQYF.

This sequence joins TRBV7-2 and TRBJ1-2; D remains ambiguous. Germline V gene lookup returns CDR1 SGHTA and CDR2 FQGNSA. The CDR3 consists of 13 residues. V was cut by 1 base and J by 5 bases, with 8 bases left in between. CDR3 protein: CASSLEGVYGYTF. For the CDR3, the DNA is TGTGCCAGCAGCTTAGAGGGTGTTTATGGCTACACCTTC.

Note on this clone: Other DNA sequences from this sample encode an identical CDR3 as well. The J gene is TRBJ1-5, the V gene TRBV5-1; no reliable D call. V lost 0 bases and J lost 1, with 2 bases in between. The germline CDR1 and CDR2 sequences are SGHRS and YFSETQ. This CDR3 has 13 residues. CDR3 region: CASSLGSNQPQHF. DNA for the CDR3: TGCGCCAGCAGCTTGGGGAGCAATCAGCCCCAGCATTTT.

This clone has only one observation. The V gene is TRBV28, the J gene TRBJ2-7, with D possibly being TRBD1 (6 bases). Germline V gives CDR1 MDHEN, CDR2 SYDVKM. V was shortened by 6 bases and J by 5 bases, with 11 bases between the two germline ends. The CDR3 runs 12 residues. Here the CDR3 reads CASRTQGHEQYF. Written as DNA, the CDR3 is TGTGCCAGCAGGACACAGGGCCACGAGCAGTACTTC.

The rearrangement joins TRBV14 to TRBJ2-7, with 8 bases aligning to TRBD1. The CDR3 length is 13 residues. V trimming: 6 bases; J trimming: 3 bases; junction bases outside the gene matches: 4. Germline V gene lookup returns CDR1 SGHDN and CDR2 FVKESK. CDR3 residues: CASRGTGFYEQYF. In nucleotides, the CDR3 is TGTGCCAGCAGGGGGACAGGCTTCTACGAGCAGTACTTC.

The chain combines TRBV3-1 (or the pseudogene TRBV3-2) with TRBJ2-7; no clear D gene. The CDR3 runs 14 residues. Germline CDR1 and CDR2: LGHDT and YNNKEL (reference sequence). Between the trimmed V and J ends, which lost 5 bases and 4 bases, there was a span of 15 bases. CDR3 nucleotide sequence: TGTGCCAGCAGCAACGATAGCCCTGGGTACGAGCAGTACTTC. Translating it yields CASSNDSPGYEQYF.

The rearrangement joins TRBV5-4 to TRBJ1-4; D gene unclear. CDR1 and CDR2 from the germline V gene are SGHNT and YYREEE (reference sequence). The CDR3 has 19 amino acids. V dropped 4 bases and J dropped 0 bases, with 22 bases sitting between them. The CDR3 DNA is TGTGCCAGCAGCCCAACCCCTTCGGCGGTCGGTGCAACTAATGAAAAACTGTTTTTT. Its protein is CASSPTPSAVGATNEKLFF.

The CDR3 DNA reads TGTGCCAGCAGCTCGTGGGACAGTAGGACTGGGAACACTGAAGCTTTCTTT. Encoded protein: CASSSWDSRTGNTEAFF. This sequence joins TRBV11-3 and TRBJ1-1; 7 positions agree with TRBD1. V was pared by 4 bases and J by 1 base, with 12 bases of the junction left unmatched. In germline, CDR1 is SGHNT, CDR2 YENEEA. The CDR3 spans 17 residues.

This chain uses TRBV28 with TRBJ2-1; 9 bases agree with TRBD2. Trimming at V came to 3 bases and at J to 1 base, leaving 4 bases not matched to a gene. Germline CDR1 is MDHEN and CDR2 is SYDVKM. The CDR3 contains 16 residues. The CDR3 coding sequence is TGTGCCAGCAGTTTGACTAGCGGTTCTTCCTACAATGAGCAGTTCTTC. This codes for CASSLTSGSSYNEQFF.

The CDR3 nucleotides read TGTGCCAGCAGTCTCAGACAGGAGACAGATACGCAGTATTTT. Translating gives CASSLRQETDTQYF. The chain combines TRBV27 with TRBJ2-3; tentatively, D is TRBD1 (6 bases). Trimming left V 5 bases short and J 3 bases short, with 12 bases between. The length of the CDR3 is 14 residues. Germline loops: CDR1 MNHEY, CDR2 SMNVEV (reference sequence).

The chain couples TRBV27 to TRBJ1-3, with TRBD1 identical over 7 bases. Trimming took 5 bases from V and 0 from J; bases not matched to a gene: 7. Germline V gives CDR1 MNHEY, CDR2 SMNVEV (reference sequence). The CDR3 has 16 amino acids. The CDR3 DNA reads TGTGCCAGCAGTCTTAGGGGGCGGCTCTCTGGAAACACCATATATTTT. It specifies CASSLRGRLSGNTIYF.

This chain uses TRBV6-2 or TRBV6-3 with TRBJ2-1; D is undetermined. Germline V lookup: CDR1 MNHEY, CDR2 SVGEGT. The CDR3 extends over 13 amino acids. The V end lost 2 bases, the J end lost 5 bases, and 7 bases lay between the germline ends. In nucleotides, the CDR3 is TGTGCCAGCAGTTACGTGGGGAACAATGAGCAGTTCTTC. The encoded protein is CASSYVGNNEQFF.

This sequence joins TRBV5-4 and TRBJ2-4; 8 nucleotides line up with TRBD2. The germline V gene has CDR1 SGHNT and CDR2 YYREEE (reference sequence). This CDR3 is 14 amino acids long. V trimming: 1 base; J trimming: 6 bases; junction bases outside the gene matches: 3. The CDR3 bases are TGTGCCAGCAGCTTGCGGGGGGGTGGAAACATTCAGTACTTC. It yields the protein CASSLRGGGNIQYF.